These 14 T cell receptor beta chains were all obtained from the same sample, sequenced in a study of blood T cell repertoires in COVID-19. Libraries were prepared by immunoSEQ multiplex PCR; TCRdb keeps only in-frame clonotypes and omits some of them. The sample includes more than 130,000 clones, about 80% of them seen just once. Sequencing was performed on peripheral blood. Receptor source: an elderly woman in a cohort sampled during active or convalescent COVID-19.

The J gene is TRBJ2-2, the V gene TRBV29-1, with D possibly matching TRBD1 (5 bases). This CDR3 spans 13 amino acids. Germline V CDR1 and CDR2: SQVTM, ANQGSEA. V lost 4 bases to trimming and J lost 0 bases, with 6 bases between them. CDR3 sequence (DNA): TGCAGCGTTGGGACACCGAACACCGGGGAGCTGTTTTTT. Its protein is CSVGTPNTGELFF.

The table lists this clone with a count of one. The rearrangement links TRBV29-1 to TRBJ1-1; perhaps TRBD1 as D (6 bases). Germline CDR1 SQVTM, CDR2 ANQGSEA. This CDR3 has 12 residues. The ends were cut back, 7 bases at V and 0 bases at J, with 9 bases in the middle. CDR3 region: CSAGHLNTEAFF. The CDR3, as DNA: TGCAGCGCGGGACACCTGAACACTGAAGCTTTCTTT.

The CDR3 protein is CASSMRNTEAFF. CDR3 coding DNA: TGTGCCAGTAGTATGAGGAACACTGAAGCTTTCTTT. This chain uses TRBV19 with TRBJ1-1; D is unresolved. V lost 3 bases and J lost 1, with 3 bases in between. This CDR3 is built from 12 residues. Germline loops: CDR1 LNHDA, CDR2 SQIVND (reference sequence). Full variable domain (missing parts from reference TRBV19 and TRBJ1-1): DGGITQSPKYLFRKEGQNVTLSCEQNLNHDAMYWYRQDPGQGLRLIYYSQIVNDFQKGDIAEGYSVSREKKESFPLTVTSAQKNPTAFYLCASSMRNTEAFFGQGTRLTVV.

V usage is TRBV28 and J usage is TRBJ1-6, with 8 positions matching TRBD1. This CDR3 spans 15 amino acids. Germline CDR1 MDHEN, CDR2 SYDVKM. Trimming at V came to 5 bases and at J to 7 bases, leaving 7 bases not matched to a gene. CDR3 amino acids: CASSPGRGPNSPLHF. CDR3 nucleotide sequence: TGTGCCAGCAGTCCGGGCAGGGGGCCAAATTCACCCCTCCACTTT.

This chain uses TRBV7-3 with TRBJ2-3; D ambiguous. V shed 2 bases and J shed 2 bases, with 5 bases lying between them. The CDR3 consists of 13 residues. CDR1 and CDR2 from the germline V gene are SGHTA and FQGTGA. The CDR3 DNA follows: TGTGCCAGCAGCTTACTTTCCACAGATACGCAGTATTTT. This sequence encodes CASSLLSTDTQYF.

The chain carries TRBV6-5 and TRBJ2-1; TRBD1 aligns across 7 bases. V gave up 8 bases and J gave up 15 bases; unmatched junction bases: 13. Per the germline V gene, CDR1 is MNHEY and CDR2 is SVGAGI. CDR3 length equals 12 residues. The chain's CDR3 is CASWDPGTAPFF. CDR3 bases: TGTGCCAGCTGGGACCCCGGGACAGCCCCGTTCTTC.

CDR3 sequence reads: CASSRQGRTEAFF. CDR3 nucleotides: TGTGCCAGCAGCCGACAGGGGCGGACTGAAGCTTTCTTT. The J gene is TRBJ1-1, the V gene TRBV7-9; 8 bases agree with TRBD1. The CDR3 length is 13 residues. Germline CDR1 SEHNR, CDR2 FQNEAQ (reference sequence). With V trimmed by 5 bases and J by 5 bases, 4 bases remained unmatched. The variable domain in full, with the rest retrieved from reference TRBV7-9 and TRBJ1-1, is DTGVSQNPRHKITKRGQNVTFRCDPISEHNRLYWYRQTLGQGPEFLTYFQNEAQLEKSRLLSDRFSAERPKGSFSTLEIQRTEQGDSAMYLCASSRQGRTEAFFGQGTRLTVV.

The chain uses TRBV2 and TRBJ1-2, with 11 bases aligning to TRBD1. With V trimmed by 6 bases and J by 4 bases, 10 bases remained unmatched. Germline lookup yields CDR1 SNHLY and CDR2 FYNNEI. CDR3 length: 16 residues. The CDR3 spells CASRVVRTGGPYGYTF. CDR3 bases: TGTGCCAGCAGGGTAGTAAGGACAGGGGGCCCCTATGGCTACACCTTC.

V and J are TRBV21-1 and TRBJ2-7; the DNA was not used to check the table's D call, TRBD1. TRBV21-1 is reported as a pseudogene. This CDR3 spans 15 amino acids. CDR3 coding DNA: TGTGCCAGCAGCAAAGTCAGAACAGGGGAGTACGAGCAGTACTTC. Protein product: CASSKVRTGEYEQYF.

CDR3 coding DNA: TGCAGCGCTACGCCCACGACTAGTATCTTCTACAATGAGCAGTTCTTC. Protein: CSATPTTSIFYNEQFF. The chain has TRBV29-1 and TRBJ2-1; D is possibly TRBD2 (6 bases). This CDR3 is 16 amino acids long. Trimming cost V 7 bases and J 3 bases, with 22 bases left between them. Germline V gene lookup returns CDR1 SQVTM and CDR2 ANQGSEA.

This rearrangement joins TRBV7-2 to TRBJ1-1; no firm D call. This CDR3 is 12 amino acids long. Trimming shortened V by 5 bases and J by 4 bases, and 8 bases separated the two germline ends. CDR1 and CDR2 from the germline V gene are SGHTA and FQGNSA. In DNA form, the CDR3 reads TGTGCCAGCAGCCCCCGGGTCACTGAAGCTTTCTTT. Its protein is CASSPRVTEAFF.

The J gene is TRBJ2-4, the V gene TRBV12-3 or TRBV12-4; TRBD1 aligns across 9 bases. The CDR3 extends over 12 amino acids. With 4 bases clipped from V and 8 bases from J, the junction kept 0 bases outside the gene matches. The chain's CDR3 is CASSWDRDIQYF. CDR3 DNA: TGTGCCAGCAGTTGGGACAGGGACATTCAGTACTTC.

The CDR3 protein is CSVAGGSGVVYETQYF. The CDR3 bases are TGCAGCGTCGCGGGGGGGTCGGGGGTAGTGTATGAGACCCAGTACTTC. The V call is TRBV29-1, the J call TRBJ2-5, with 9 bases identical to TRBD2. With 6 bases clipped from V and 5 bases from J, the junction kept 16 bases outside the gene matches. CDR3 length: 16 amino acids. CDR1 SQVTM and CDR2 ANQGSEA come from the germline V gene.

The chain has TRBV18 and TRBJ1-6; the D gene is possibly TRBD1 (5 bases). Trimming took 3 bases from V and 6 from J, leaving 9 bases between them. There are 14 residues in the CDR3. Germline assignment: CDR1 KGHSH and CDR2 LQKENI. DNA for the CDR3: TGTGCCAGCTCACCGGACACAAGTAATTCACCCCTCCACTTT. Translated: CASSPDTSNSPLHF.